This T cell receptor (beta chain) was recorded in a study of CD8+ T cells in alopecia areata. Study information: Tofacitinib ran for 6 to 18 months before 6 months off drug.

Points on this clone: Its antigen is unknown.

Treatment reported: oral pan-JAK inhibitor, 5-10 mg twice daily. Points from the study as a whole: TCR sharing was clearer in mice than between patients, perhaps partly owing to patient HLA diversity. Throughout tofacitinib, many expanded lesional clones continued to persist in scalp and blood. On tofacitinib, scalp clonality and expanded CD8+ clones among top 100 fell significantly.

V gave up 0 bases and J gave up 6 bases, with 12 bases separating them. Germline values: CDR1 MGHRA, CDR2 YSYEKL. The CDR3 consists of 14 residues. After isolation, RNA underwent reverse transcription to generate cDNA as the sequencing template. Sequencing was performed with immunoSEQ multiplex PCR; in TCRdb, only in-frame clones are kept and a portion is missing. The sample shows 80,000 or so clones, approximately 66% of them seen only once. Source: CD8+ T cells sorted from blood, taken at week 24, from a patient treated with tofacitinib. The rearrangement links TRBV4-1 to TRBJ2-7; D is unclear. This TCR was recovered from a human donor with alopecia areata. This chain's CDR3 is CASSQEPASAEQYF. Written as DNA, the CDR3 is TGCGCCAGCAGCCAAGAACCAGCGTCCGCCGAGCAGTACTTC.